The entry below describes one T cell receptor (beta chain). The antigen remains undetermined. This sample was taken from a study of OX40 agonist ivuxolimab in advanced cancers. Study overall: Melanoma, hepatocellular carcinoma, head and neck or renal cell cancer occurred in dose-escalation patients. Study results and caveats: Mean expanded clone counts were higher in CD8+ than CD4+ T cells.

Only in-frame clones appear in the TCRdb table, and some are missing; sequencing was by immunoSEQ multiplex PCR. The data contain 45,000 to 60,000 clones, more than 85% of them seen just once; the ten biggest clones take up 10% to 15%. Sample: CD4+ or CD8+ T cells sorted from blood, taken in a trial of the OX40 agonist ivuxolimab. The TCR originated in an adult with an advanced solid tumor such as melanoma, head and neck, liver or kidney cancer.

The CDR3: CASSRYNNEQFF. DNA for the CDR3: TGTGCCAGCAGCCGTTACAACAATGAGCAGTTCTTC. The chain is built from TRBV7-9 and TRBJ2-1; no firm D call. V dropped 5 bases and J dropped 5 bases, with 7 bases sitting between them. Germline V gene lookup returns CDR1 SEHNR and CDR2 FQNEAQ (reference sequence). The CDR3 loop spans 12 amino acids.